This T cell receptor (beta chain) stems from a study of blood T cell repertoires in COVID-19. Study-level background: Some COVID-19 samples were acute and others convalescent; all came from the United States, Italy and Spain. Sample material is recorded as cDNA or gDNA derived from T cells, B-cell-depleted T cells, or PBMCs.

In the original workflow: Amplification with reference gene primers provided the estimates of nucleated cell counts. The table came from immunoSEQ multiplex PCR; TCRdb's copy has only in-frame clones and leaves some out. Clone size and V and J calls were adopted from that table, with D and trimming inferred from the DNA. This table has fewer than 150,000 clones, approximately 84% appearing once. V shed 3 bases and J shed 7 bases, with 19 bases lying between them. The germline gives CDR1 DFQATT, CDR2 SNEGSKA (reference sequence). This CDR3 has 14 residues. This clonotype was sampled from a human donor in a cohort sampled during active COVID-19. V is TRBV20-1 and J is TRBJ2-7; tentatively, D is TRBD1 (6 bases). The sequencing input was peripheral blood. CDR3 in amino acids: CSASKDRRSREQYF. CDR3 DNA sequence: TGCAGTGCTAGTAAGGACAGAAGATCAAGGGAGCAGTACTTC.